A single sample gave rise to the 17 T cell receptor beta chains below, sequenced in a study of blood T cell repertoires in COVID-19 (TCRdb year 2020). The library was built by means of the immunoSEQ multiplex PCR assay. TCRdb stores this immuneACCESS table with in-frame sequences only. Part of the clones is absent; in the studies checked, under half of the shortfall reflects unresolved V genes, and no reason is known for the rest. The sample table shows some 150,000 clones, and roughly 84% are seen once. About 7.2% of the sample rests with the top ten. The sequenced sample was peripheral blood. Receptors were obtained from a woman aged 45-59 years in a cohort sampled during active or convalescent COVID-19.

V gene TRBV28 combines with J gene TRBJ1-2, with 9 nucleotides matching TRBD1. There are 13 residues in the CDR3. Looked up from germline, CDR1 is MDHEN and CDR2 is SYDVKM. Trimming removed 6 bases from V and 6 bases from J; junction bases left unmatched: 5. CDR3 protein: CASSRDRVDGYTF. In nucleotides, the CDR3 is TGTGCCAGCAGCCGGGACAGGGTGGATGGCTACACCTTC.

The CDR3 reads CASSQTGRGGHEQYF. The CDR3 DNA reads TGTGCCAGCAGCCAAACCGGGCGGGGGGGACACGAGCAGTACTTC. The chain combines TRBV7-2 with TRBJ2-7, with TRBD2 identical over 9 bases. V gave up 5 bases and J gave up 5 bases; unmatched junction bases: 10. The CDR3 has 15 amino acids. Germline assignment: CDR1 SGHTA and CDR2 FQGNSA.

The V call is TRBV5-1, the J call TRBJ2-5; TRBD1 agrees at 7 bases. J was trimmed by 5 bases and V by 2 bases; bases with no gene match: 9. Germline V gives CDR1 SGHRS, CDR2 YFSETQ. The CDR3 sequence is 15 residues long. This CDR3 is CASSFAGTAVETQYF. The DNA for the CDR3 is TGCGCCAGCAGCTTCGCCGGGACAGCCGTGGAGACCCAGTACTTC.

V and J are TRBV9 and TRBJ2-1, with 10 bases lining up with TRBD2. V was pared by 0 bases and J by 1 base, with 4 bases of the junction left unmatched. The V gene's germline CDR1 is SGDLS and CDR2 YYNGEE. The CDR3 consists of 17 residues. Here the CDR3 reads CASSVVSLAGSYNEQFF. CDR3 sequence (DNA): TGTGCCAGCAGCGTAGTCTCACTAGCGGGGTCCTACAATGAGCAGTTCTTC. Full variable domain (remainder filled in from reference TRBV9 and TRBJ2-1): DSGVTQTPKHLITATGQRVTLRCSPRSGDLSVYWYQQSLDQGLQFLIQYYNGEERAKGNILERFSAQQFPDLHSELNLSSLELGDSALYFCASSVVSLAGSYNEQFFGPGTRLTVL.

V and J are TRBV10-3 and TRBJ2-3, with TRBD2 identical over 8 bases. CDR3 size: 17 residues. Trimming took 5 bases from V and 0 from J; bases not matched to a gene: 10. Germline CDR1 ENHRY, CDR2 SYGVKD. The CDR3 sequence is CAISTSPAGASTDTQYF. CDR3 DNA sequence: TGTGCCATCAGTACAAGTCCAGCGGGGGCTAGCACAGATACGCAGTATTTT.

This chain links TRBV4-2 with TRBJ1-5; the D is unclear. The CDR3 has 16 amino acids. The V end lost 0 bases, the J end lost 4 bases, and 13 bases lay between the germline ends. Per the germline V gene, CDR1 is LGHNA and CDR2 is YNFKEQ. Here the CDR3 DNA reads TGTGCCAGCAGCCAAGATGCGAGGGCGGCGAATCAGCCCCAGCATTTT. Its protein is CASSQDARAANQPQHF.

The CDR3 DNA reads as TGTGCCAGCAGTTGGACAGGGGTTTATGGCTACACCTTC. Translation: CASSWTGVYGYTF. The chain employs TRBV6-5 and TRBJ1-2; the match to TRBD1 covers 9 bases. CDR1 and CDR2 from the germline V gene are MNHEY and SVGAGI. V was clipped by 4 bases and J by 5 bases; unmatched bases: 2. The CDR3 spans 13 residues.

The rearrangement uses TRBV4-2 and TRBJ2-5; 12 nucleotides match TRBD2. J lost 0 bases, V lost 0 bases, and 11 bases had no gene match. The germline CDR1 and CDR2 sequences are LGHNA and YNFKEQ. CDR3 size: 20 residues. The CDR3 DNA sequence: TGTGCCAGCAGCCAAGATCTTGGGCTAGCGGGGGGGACCTACCAAGAGACCCAGTACTTC. Translation gives CASSQDLGLAGGTYQETQYF.

CDR3 sequence (DNA): TGTGCCAGCAGCTTAGTGACTAGCTCCTACAATGAGCAGTTCTTC. This sequence encodes CASSLVTSSYNEQFF. The chain employs TRBV7-3 and TRBJ2-1; weak D call: TRBD2 (6 bases). V gave up 2 bases and J gave up 0 bases, with 8 bases separating them. The CDR3 is 15 amino acids. Germline CDR1 SGHTA, CDR2 FQGTGA.

The chain combines TRBV7-2 with TRBJ1-2; no firm D call. The CDR3 covers 15 residues. Germline CDR1 SGHTA, CDR2 FQGNSA. With 0 bases removed from V and 8 bases from J, the gap between germline ends came to 16 bases. The CDR3 region is CASSLAPGVFVGYTF. The CDR3 nucleotides are TGTGCCAGCAGCTTAGCGCCCGGGGTGTTTGTAGGCTACACCTTC.

The chain is built from TRBV18 and TRBJ1-1; D remains unclear. Trimming pared 3 bases from V and 8 bases from J, leaving 13 bases between. Germline loops: CDR1 KGHSH, CDR2 LQKENI. The CDR3 contains 13 residues. This CDR3 reads CASSPTNSQEAFF. The DNA for the CDR3 is TGTGCCAGCTCACCTACGAACAGCCAAGAAGCTTTCTTT.

This chain joins TRBV20-1 and TRBJ1-2; TRBD1 aligns across 7 bases. The length of the CDR3 is 12 residues. Germline assignment: CDR1 DFQATT and CDR2 SNEGSKA (reference sequence). The V and J ends lost 3 bases and 6 bases, in that order; junction bases with no gene match: 4. The CDR3 reads CSASVQGDGYTF. CDR3 nucleotides: TGCAGTGCTAGTGTTCAGGGGGATGGCTACACCTTC.

J is TRBJ1-1 and V is TRBV18, with D unresolved. Looked up from germline, CDR1 is KGHSH and CDR2 is LQKENI. CDR3 length equals 14 residues. V gave up 0 bases and J gave up 11 bases, with 16 bases separating them. DNA of the CDR3: TGTGCCAGCTCACCACCGGTGGCTATGAGGAGCGCTTTCTTT. Protein product: CASSPPVAMRSAFF.

The chain carries TRBV10-1 and TRBJ2-3; D is undetermined. The CDR3 has 15 amino acids. Trimming stripped 2 bases from V and 3 bases from J, with 12 bases between. Germline CDR1 reads WNHNN; CDR2 reads SYGVQD (reference sequence). CDR3 DNA: TGCGCCAGCAGTGAGCTCGGAAGGAGAACAGATACGCAGTATTTT. This sequence encodes CASSELGRRTDTQYF.

The chain joins TRBV6-5 to TRBJ1-6, with 7 bases identical to TRBD1. The CDR3 sequence is 15 residues long. Trimming at V came to 6 bases and at J to 5 bases, leaving 7 bases not matched to a gene. The germline V gene has CDR1 MNHEY and CDR2 SVGAGI. The CDR3 here is CASRVRGTDNSPLHF. CDR3 in DNA: TGTGCCAGCAGGGTCAGGGGGACCGATAATTCACCCCTCCACTTT.

This clone came up a few times. DNA of the CDR3: TGTGCCAGTAGTGTACGTGTTGGGACTCGGAACACTGAAGCTTTCTTT. It translates to CASSVRVGTRNTEAFF. This rearrangement joins TRBV19 to TRBJ1-1; D may be TRBD1 (5 bases). Trimming removed 5 bases from V and 1 base from J, with 17 bases in between. CDR3 size: 16 residues. CDR1 LNHDA and CDR2 SQIVND come from the germline V gene (reference sequence).

This clone was counted at least ten times. This chain links TRBV7-9 with TRBJ1-3; D is perhaps TRBD1 (6 bases). V was cut by 9 bases and J by 4 bases, with 13 bases left in between. The germline V gene has CDR1 SEHNR and CDR2 FQNEAQ (reference sequence). The CDR3 extends over 13 amino acids. The CDR3 region has the DNA TGTGCCAGTTCCAGGGACATCGGAAACACCATATATTTT. Protein sequence: CASSRDIGNTIYF.